This TCR beta chain was sequenced in a study of PD-L1 blockade in urothelial cancer. Study in general: Patients' atezolizumab regimen, 1,200 mg intravenously every 3 weeks, began in the mid-2010s. Among blood samples, the median T cell count was some 150,000. Findings of the study overall: Below-median blood TCR clonality before treatment forecast better survival.

The sample holds one count of this clone. Its matching antigen is unknown. This CDR3 comprises 11 residues. Trimming took off 4 bases at V and 14 bases at J, with 12 bases between the two ends. Germline V gene data show CDR1 as WSHSY and CDR2 as SAAADI. TCRdb keeps only in-frame clones here, not all; method: immunoSEQ multiplex PCR. Of 60,000 to 70,000 clones detected, 81% appear once; the ten largest clones hold 1.6%. Time point meaning: pretreatment peripheral blood. Patient disease was locally advanced or metastatic urothelial carcinoma. This sequence originates from an older man with urothelial cancer. The sequencing used PBMCs, collected around atezolizumab (anti-PD-L1) treatment. The chain carries TRBV10-2 and TRBJ2-1; D might be TRBD1 (5 bases). The CDR3 reads CASSVGQGEFF. CDR3 in DNA: TGCGCCAGCAGTGTGGGGCAGGGTGAGTTCTTC.